Below, 21 T cell receptor beta chains from the same sample are listed, as sequenced in a study of blood T cell repertoires in COVID-19 (dated by TCRdb to the early 2020s). Library method: the immunoSEQ multiplex PCR assay. Here the immuneACCESS table is served through TCRdb, limited to in-frame sequences with V and J called. Missing clones are a known gap in these copies; in checked studies unresolved V genes cover under half, and the rest lacks a known reason. The sample profile shows 200,000 to 300,000 clones; just under 85% of them were found once. The ten largest account for roughly a tenth of the sample. Sequenced: peripheral blood. The receptors shown here come from an elderly woman with acute or convalescent COVID-19.

CDR3 sequence: CASSPLGPGARHSPLHF. The CDR3 nucleotides are TGCGCCAGCAGCCCTCTTGGTCCAGGGGCTCGGCATTCACCCCTCCACTTT. This rearrangement joins TRBV5-1 to TRBJ1-6, with a possible D match to TRBD1 (6 bases). Germline CDR1 SGHRS, CDR2 YFSETQ. With 4 bases removed from V and 8 bases from J, the gap between germline ends came to 22 bases. The CDR3 loop spans 17 amino acids.

The rearrangement links TRBV30 to TRBJ1-1, with unresolved D. Looked up from germline, CDR1 is GTSNPN and CDR2 is SVGIG (reference sequence). The V end lost 8 bases, the J end lost 7 bases, and 14 bases lay between the germline ends. The CDR3 consists of 11 residues. CDR3 sequence reads: CAGGRVGEAFF. For the CDR3, the DNA is TGTGCCGGTGGGAGGGTTGGTGAAGCTTTCTTT.

The gene calls are TRBV27 and TRBJ2-1, with D possibly being TRBD1 (6 bases). V lost 6 bases to trimming and J lost 8 bases, with 17 bases between them. This CDR3 spans 14 amino acids. Germline V lookup: CDR1 MNHEY, CDR2 SMNVEV (reference sequence). CDR3 sequence reads: CASRPGQLPYEQFF. CDR3 sequence (DNA): TGTGCCAGCAGGCCGGGACAACTGCCCTATGAGCAGTTCTTC.

This clone was recorded a few times. The chain recombines TRBV28 with TRBJ1-3, with D uncertain. Germline CDR1 and CDR2: MDHEN and SYDVKM. The CDR3 runs 13 residues. V shed 2 bases and J shed 7 bases, with 9 bases lying between them. The CDR3 sequence: CASSLPTHNTIYF. CDR3 in DNA: TGTGCCAGCAGTTTACCAACACATAACACCATATATTTT.

J is TRBJ1-4 and V is TRBV28; D is ambiguous. The CDR3 consists of 13 residues. The V end lost 7 bases, the J end lost 6 bases, and 12 bases lay between the germline ends. The V gene's germline CDR1 is MDHEN and CDR2 SYDVKM. CDR3: CASKPAKHEKLFF. The CDR3 nucleotides are TGTGCCAGCAAACCTGCAAAGCATGAAAAACTGTTTTTT. The full variable domain, its missing parts supplied by reference TRBV28 and TRBJ1-4, is DVKVTQSSRYLVKRTGEKVFLECVQDMDHENMFWYRQDPGLGLRLIYFSYDVKMKEKGDIPEGYSVSREKKERFSLILESASTNQTSMYLCASKPAKHEKLFFGSGTQLSVL.

This chain uses TRBV10-3 with TRBJ1-2, with TRBD1 as a possible D gene (6 bases). This CDR3 is 12 amino acids long. The germline V gene has CDR1 ENHRY and CDR2 SYGVKD. Trimming took 2 bases from V and 6 from J, leaving 7 bases between them. CDR3 sequence reads: CAISEKGDGYTF. The CDR3 DNA follows: TGTGCCATCAGTGAGAAGGGGGATGGCTACACCTTC.

Only one count was recorded for this clone. The gene calls are TRBV5-4 and TRBJ1-2; weak D call: TRBD1 (5 bases). The CDR3 is made up of 14 amino acids. Germline V CDR1 and CDR2: SGHNT, YYREEE (reference sequence). V was cut by 4 bases and J by 4 bases, with 14 bases left in between. This chain's CDR3 is CASSLPGGSYGYTF. In DNA, the CDR3 is TGTGCCAGCAGCCTCCCTGGGGGGAGCTATGGCTACACCTTC.

The gene calls are TRBV9 and TRBJ1-6, with no clear D. The germline V and J ends were trimmed by 6 bases and 0 bases, with 7 bases remaining between them. In germline, CDR1 is SGDLS, CDR2 YYNGEE. CDR3 length equals 14 residues. CDR3 amino acids: CASNGSSYNSPLHF. Here the CDR3 DNA reads TGTGCCAGCAACGGGAGCTCCTATAATTCACCCCTCCACTTT.

The chain has TRBV5-1 and TRBJ1-1; D is ambiguous. V lost 3 bases and J lost 4, with 10 bases in between. Germline V CDR1 and CDR2: SGHRS, YFSETQ. CDR3 length equals 13 residues. CDR3 nucleotides: TGCGCCAGCAGCTGGAGGGTGGCCACTGAAGCTTTCTTT. This translates into CASSWRVATEAFF.

This chain links TRBV2 with TRBJ1-2, with 10 positions matching TRBD1. Per the germline V gene, CDR1 is SNHLY and CDR2 is FYNNEI. J lost 8 bases, V lost 6 bases, and 6 bases had no gene match. This CDR3 has 13 residues. The CDR3 loop is CASRGTGALGYTF. In DNA form, the CDR3 reads TGTGCCAGCAGGGGGACAGGGGCCTTGGGCTACACCTTC.

The genes are TRBV6-5 and TRBJ2-7; TRBD2 agrees at 9 bases. The CDR3 has 15 residues. The germline gives CDR1 MNHEY, CDR2 SVGAGI. J was trimmed by 3 bases and V by 0 bases; bases with no gene match: 3. The CDR3 DNA is TGTGCCAGCAGTTACTCGGGTAGCGGGGGCTACGAGCAGTACTTC. Translated, it gives CASSYSGSGGYEQYF.

A few counts support this clone. This sequence joins TRBV4-1 and TRBJ2-3, with TRBD1 matching over 8 bases. There are 17 residues in the CDR3. Trimming took 1 base from V and 5 from J; bases not matched to a gene: 11. The germline V gene has CDR1 MGHRA and CDR2 YSYEKL. The CDR3 nucleotides read TGCGCCAGCAGCCAAGCTAAGGAGGGCAGGGGGCAAGATACGCAGTATTTT. Translated: CASSQAKEGRGQDTQYF.

J is TRBJ1-1 and V is TRBV19, with TRBD1 identical over 7 bases. There are 14 residues in the CDR3. Germline lookup yields CDR1 LNHDA and CDR2 SQIVND (reference sequence). V dropped 1 base and J dropped 6; count of bases not matched to a gene: 5. The CDR3 DNA sequence: TGTGCCAGTAGTATAGCCCGACAGGGCCCTGAAGCTTTCTTT. Translated: CASSIARQGPEAFF.

The V and J genes are TRBV19 and TRBJ2-7; 9 nucleotides align to TRBD1. This CDR3 is 16 amino acids long. From germline, CDR1 is LNHDA and CDR2 SQIVND (reference sequence). The V gene end was trimmed by 6 bases and the J gene end by 7 bases; junction bases not matched to a gene: 16. CDR3 region: CASSTFPGQGMVEQYF. The CDR3 nucleotides are TGTGCCAGTAGCACATTCCCGGGACAGGGAATGGTAGAGCAGTACTTC.

This clone was counted between two and nine times. This chain joins TRBV18 and TRBJ1-1; 7 bases are shared with TRBD1. Germline-derived CDR1 and CDR2 are KGHSH and LQKENI. J gave up 2 bases and V 3 bases, and 3 bases lay outside the gene matches. The length of the CDR3 is 14 residues. The CDR3 nucleotides read TGTGCCAGCTCACCTCGACAGGGAAACACTGAAGCTTTCTTT. It yields the protein CASSPRQGNTEAFF.

The chain employs TRBV7-2 and TRBJ2-1, with 9 bases fitting TRBD2. The CDR3 contains 14 residues. The J segment lost 6 bases and the V segment lost 3 bases, leaving 3 bases of the junction unmatched. Germline CDR1 SGHTA, CDR2 FQGNSA. In nucleotides, the CDR3 is TGTGCCAGCAGCTTGGGCGGGGGGGCCAATGAGCAGTTCTTC. It codes for CASSLGGGANEQFF. Full variable domain (outside the CDR3, taken from reference TRBV7-2 and TRBJ2-1): GAGVSQSPSNKVTEKGKDVELRCDPISGHTALYWYRQSLGQGLEFLIYFQGNSAPDKSGLPSDRFSAERTGGSVSTLTIQRTQQEDSAVYLCASSLGGGANEQFFGPGTRLTVL.

The genes are TRBV19 and TRBJ1-5, with TRBD1 matching 9 bases. This CDR3 contains 13 residues. V shed 10 bases and J 7 bases; nucleotides not matched to a gene: 8. Looked up from germline, CDR1 is LNHDA and CDR2 is SQIVND (reference sequence). CDR3 nucleotide sequence: TGTGCCACTCTGGGACAGGGCGAACAGCCCCAGCATTTT. Amino acid sequence: CATLGQGEQPQHF.

The chain has TRBV29-1 and TRBJ1-1; D is possibly TRBD1 (5 bases). With 3 bases removed from V and 5 bases from J, the gap between germline ends came to 10 bases. The germline V gene encodes CDR1 SQVTM and CDR2 ANQGSEA. The CDR3 loop spans 12 amino acids. The CDR3 DNA reads TGCAGCGTTGAGCAGGGCTGGACTGAAGCTTTCTTT. Its translation: CSVEQGWTEAFF.

CDR3 in amino acids: CSVSAGVQETQYF. CDR3 sequence (DNA): TGCAGCGTGTCTGCGGGAGTCCAAGAGACCCAGTACTTC. V usage is TRBV29-1 and J usage is TRBJ2-5; TRBD2 aligns across 7 bases. V lost 6 bases and J lost 1; bases outside the gene matches: 5. The CDR3 sequence is 13 residues long. Germline CDR1 is SQVTM and CDR2 is ANQGSEA.

The chain couples TRBV7-2 to TRBJ2-5; 7 bases agree with TRBD2. J lost 4 bases, V lost 2 bases, and 1 base had no gene match. The CDR3 extends over 13 amino acids. CDR1 and CDR2 from the germline V gene are SGHTA and FQGNSA. The CDR3, as DNA: TGTGCCAGCAGCTTACGCGGGAGAGAGACCCAGTACTTC. Protein: CASSLRGRETQYF. The full variable domain, completed using reference TRBV7-2 and TRBJ2-5, is GAGVSQSPSNKVTEKGKDVELRCDPISGHTALYWYRQSLGQGLEFLIYFQGNSAPDKSGLPSDRFSAERTGGSVSTLTIQRTQQEDSAVYLCASSLRGRETQYFGPGTRLLVL.

V is TRBV2 and J is TRBJ2-5; TRBD1 is a possible D gene (6 bases). Germline lookup yields CDR1 SNHLY and CDR2 FYNNEI. V lost 6 bases, J lost 1 base, and 15 bases lay in between. The CDR3 runs 15 residues. Written as DNA, the CDR3 is TGTGCCAGCAGCCAGACGGGGACACTCCAAGAGACCCAGTACTTC. Translating it yields CASSQTGTLQETQYF.